This passage covers 8 T cell receptor beta chains from one sample sequenced in a study of blood T cell repertoires in COVID-19. The table came from immunoSEQ multiplex PCR; TCRdb's copy has only in-frame clones and leaves some out. The sample lists about 210,000 clones, 75% to 90% occurring once. Sequenced input: peripheral blood. These receptors were taken from a middle-aged man with acute or convalescent COVID-19.

V and J are TRBV6-5 and TRBJ1-4, with D hard to call. The V gene's germline CDR1 is MNHEY and CDR2 SVGAGI. Trimming cost V 3 bases and J 7 bases, with 12 bases left between them. The CDR3 is 14 amino acids. CDR3 residues: CASSYSPAGEKLFF. The CDR3 region has the DNA TGTGCCAGCAGTTATAGTCCGGCGGGTGAAAAACTGTTTTTT.

The chain recombines TRBV5-1 with TRBJ2-2; perhaps TRBD1 as D (6 bases). V lost 5 bases and J 1 base, leaving 9 bases between the germline ends. The CDR3 consists of 14 residues. CDR1 SGHRS and CDR2 YFSETQ come from the germline V gene. The CDR3 region is CASSLGGNTGELFF. CDR3 DNA: TGCGCCAGCAGTCTAGGGGGGAACACCGGGGAGCTGTTTTTT.

The chain uses TRBV6-5 and TRBJ2-7, with 7 bases identical to TRBD1. The CDR3 loop spans 14 amino acids. The ends lost 6 bases at V and 1 base at J; junction bases unmatched: 6. The germline V gene has CDR1 MNHEY and CDR2 SVGAGI. In DNA form, the CDR3 reads TGTGCCAGCAGATCCGGGACAGTATCCTACGAGCAGTACTTC. Its protein product is CASRSGTVSYEQYF.

The V call is TRBV29-1, the J call TRBJ2-2; D is ambiguous. The germline gives CDR1 SQVTM, CDR2 ANQGSEA. V was cut by 4 bases and J by 3 bases, with 3 bases left in between. The CDR3 is made up of 11 amino acids. This CDR3 reads CSVADTGELFF. DNA for the CDR3: TGCAGCGTTGCAGACACCGGGGAGCTGTTTTTT.

The chain links TRBV2 to TRBJ1-3; the D gene is possibly TRBD1 (6 bases). Germline CDR1 is SNHLY and CDR2 is FYNNEI. Trimming pared 2 bases from V and 4 bases from J, leaving 18 bases between. The CDR3 contains 17 residues. The CDR3 region is CASSELFGQTEGNTIYF. For the CDR3, the DNA is TGTGCCAGCAGTGAACTGTTCGGACAGACAGAGGGAAACACCATATATTTT.

The V and J genes are TRBV28 and TRBJ1-5; weak D call: TRBD1 (6 bases). Looked up from germline, CDR1 is MDHEN and CDR2 is SYDVKM. The V gene lost 6 bases and the J gene lost 4 bases, with 19 bases spanning the gap. The CDR3 contains 16 residues. In DNA, the CDR3 is TGTGCCAGCAGCATTCCAGGGGCCAGGGGTAATCAGCCCCAGCATTTT. It codes for CASSIPGARGNQPQHF.

The chain employs TRBV18 and TRBJ2-7; 7 bases align to TRBD1. Germline loops: CDR1 KGHSH, CDR2 LQKENI. This CDR3 spans 14 amino acids. After removal of 4 bases from V and 0 bases from J, the junction contained 3 bases not matched to a gene. CDR3 nucleotide sequence: TGTGCCAGCTCACAGACAGGGAACTCCTACGAGCAGTACTTC. Residues: CASSQTGNSYEQYF.

The V and J genes are TRBV3-1 (or the pseudogene TRBV3-2) and TRBJ1-1, with D tentatively TRBD1 (5 bases). V was trimmed by 0 bases and J by 6 bases, leaving 5 bases between them. CDR3 length: 12 residues. Germline lookup yields CDR1 LGHDT and CDR2 YNNKEL (reference sequence). The CDR3, as DNA: TGTGCCAGCAGCCAAGAGGGGCCTGAAGCTTTCTTT. Encoded protein: CASSQEGPEAFF.